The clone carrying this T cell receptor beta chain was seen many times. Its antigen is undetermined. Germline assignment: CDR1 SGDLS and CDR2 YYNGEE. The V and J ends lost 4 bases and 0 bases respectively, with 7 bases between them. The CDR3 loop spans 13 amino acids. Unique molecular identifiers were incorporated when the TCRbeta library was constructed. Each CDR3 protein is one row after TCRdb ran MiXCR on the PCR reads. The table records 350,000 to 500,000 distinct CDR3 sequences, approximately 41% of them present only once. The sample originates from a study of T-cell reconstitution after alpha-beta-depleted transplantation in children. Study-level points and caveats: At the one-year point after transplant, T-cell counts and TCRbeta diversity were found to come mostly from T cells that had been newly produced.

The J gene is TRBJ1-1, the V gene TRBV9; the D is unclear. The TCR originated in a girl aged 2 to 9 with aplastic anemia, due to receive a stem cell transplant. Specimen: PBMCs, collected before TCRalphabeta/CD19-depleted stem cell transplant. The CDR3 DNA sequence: TGTGCCAGCAGCATAACGGTGAACACTGAAGCTTTCTTT. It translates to CASSITVNTEAFF.